Below, one T cell receptor beta chain is given with its context. This clonotype was found many times. Its target antigen remains unknown. Per-base qualities were not stored, and no clone one base away is much larger. The sample originates from a study of breast tumors, draining lymph nodes, adjacent tissues (dated by TCRdb to about 2016). With regard to the full study: TCR beta repertoires were compared across tumor, adjacent nontumor tissue and axillary lymph nodes obtained from breast cancer patients. In human breast cancer, the study set out to assess how tumor, surrounding tissue and draining lymph node repertoires relate to one another and whether T cells might be exchanged between them.

What the study reported, not specific to this receptor: A scenario in which most tumor T cells derive from the lymph node and then expand within tumor tissue was judged to be consistent with the data. Tumor T-cell repertoires showed less diversity than lymph node repertoires and more diversity than nontumor tissue repertoires, and tumor T-cell repertoires showed preferential V and J gene usage. Rather than being directly demonstrated, the conclusion that tumor T cells originate in lymph nodes was presented as consistent with a hypothesis. The similarity between tumor and nontumor tissue repertoires was significantly greater in luminal-like breast cancer than in basal-like breast cancer.

The lymph node samples were taken from the axillary draining lymph nodes of breast cancer patients. For sequencing, an Illumina HiSeq 2000 was employed. Multiplex PCR amplification was used to generate the TCR beta chain libraries. High-throughput sequencing was used to analyze the amplified TCR beta chain products. TCRdb reran the public reads through fastp at Q25 and MiXCR, keeping productive beta chains. Merged by CDR3 protein, the rows form single entries marked with the most common genes and DNA. A total of some 150,000 distinct CDR3 sequences appear in this sample, more than 20% of them only once. The ten largest clones add up to approximately 2.7% of the sample. Including cysteine and phenylalanine, the CDR3 has 15 amino acids. CDR3 DNA only is kept here, 45 bases in frame from base 1. CDR1 is given as SGHNT and CDR2 as YENEEA, both from the germline V gene. V has 5 bases trimmed and J has 7 bases trimmed; junction bases matching no gene number 7.

Material: axillary lymph node tissue. This clonotype was sampled from a female donor with breast cancer. Some clones in this sample may be carry-over from other donors' samples. Recombination linked TRBV11-3 to TRBJ2-5; 13 bases in between match TRBD2. The DNA sequence reads TGTGCCAGCAGCACCGGGACTAGCGGGACCGGGACCCAGTACTTC. Translated, it gives CASSTGTSGTGTQYF. The variable domain in full, with residues beyond the CDR3 obtained from the reference TRBV11-3 and TRBJ2-5 genes, is EAGVVQSPRYKIIEKKQPVAFWCNPISGHNTLYWYLQNLGQGPELLIRYENEEAVDDSQLPKDRFSAERLKGVDSTLKIQPAELGDSAVYLCASSTGTSGTGTQYFGPGTRLLVL.